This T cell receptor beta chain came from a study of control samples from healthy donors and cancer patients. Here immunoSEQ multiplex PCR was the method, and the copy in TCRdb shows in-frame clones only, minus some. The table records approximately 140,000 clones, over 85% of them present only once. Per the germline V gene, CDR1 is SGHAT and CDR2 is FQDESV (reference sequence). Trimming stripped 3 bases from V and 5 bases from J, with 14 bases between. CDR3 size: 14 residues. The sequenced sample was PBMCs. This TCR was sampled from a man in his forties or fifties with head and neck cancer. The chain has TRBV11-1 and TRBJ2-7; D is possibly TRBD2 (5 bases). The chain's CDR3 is CASSFNGVLDEQYF. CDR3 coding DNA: TGTGCCAGCAGCTTCAACGGGGTGCTCGACGAGCAGTACTTC.